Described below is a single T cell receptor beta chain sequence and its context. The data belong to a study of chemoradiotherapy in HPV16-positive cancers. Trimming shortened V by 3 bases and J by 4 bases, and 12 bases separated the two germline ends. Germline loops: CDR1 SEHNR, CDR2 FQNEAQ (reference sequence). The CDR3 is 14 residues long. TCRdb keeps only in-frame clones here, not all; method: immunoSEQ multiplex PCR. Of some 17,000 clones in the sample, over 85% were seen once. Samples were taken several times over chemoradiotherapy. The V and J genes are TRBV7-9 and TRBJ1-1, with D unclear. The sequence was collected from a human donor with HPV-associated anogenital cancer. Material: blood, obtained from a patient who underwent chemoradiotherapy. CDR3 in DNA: TGTGCCAGCAGCTTCCGGGAGGGAGCCACTGAAGCTTTCTTT. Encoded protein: CASSFREGATEAFF.